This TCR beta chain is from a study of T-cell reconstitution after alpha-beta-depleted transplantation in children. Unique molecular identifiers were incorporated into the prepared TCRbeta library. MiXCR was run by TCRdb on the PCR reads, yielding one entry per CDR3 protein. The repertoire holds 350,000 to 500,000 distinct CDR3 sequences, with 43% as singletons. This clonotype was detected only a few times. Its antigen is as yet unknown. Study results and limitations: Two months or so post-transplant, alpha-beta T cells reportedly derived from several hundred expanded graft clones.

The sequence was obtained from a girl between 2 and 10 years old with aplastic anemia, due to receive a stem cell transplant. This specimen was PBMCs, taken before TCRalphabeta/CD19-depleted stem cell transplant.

Here the CDR3 DNA reads TGTGCCAGCAGTGGGGGAGGGACGGACAGCACAGATACGCAGTATTTT. Protein product: CASSGGGTDSTDTQYF. The V gene is TRBV27, the J gene TRBJ2-3, with 7 bases fitting TRBD2. CDR1 and CDR2 from the germline V gene are MNHEY and SMNVEV (reference sequence). CDR3 length: 16 residues. The V gene end was trimmed by 5 bases and the J gene end by 0 bases; junction bases not matched to a gene: 8.